The 24 T cell receptor beta chains below come from one sample, sequenced in a study of T-cell memory formation after mild COVID-19. TCRdb itself ran the 5' RACE reads through MiXCR, one entry per CDR3 protein. This table holds around 530,000 distinct CDR3 sequences, 20% to 25% found once. Sequencing input: PBMCs or a T cell subset sorted from them (not recorded which). All receptors derive from an adult woman who had mild COVID-19 (a few samples of this study predate the infection). Cell type and time point are not known.

The chain links TRBV10-3 to TRBJ1-3, with 12 bases fitting TRBD1. The CDR3 length is 16 residues. The trim removed 2 bases at V and 7 bases at J, leaving 6 bases unmatched. Germline CDR1 and CDR2: ENHRY and SYGVKD. CDR3 sequence: CAISEAGTGGVNTIYF. The CDR3 DNA reads TGTGCCATCAGTGAGGCCGGGACAGGGGGCGTGAACACCATATATTTT.

In this sample, this clonotype turned up a few times. V is TRBV2 and J is TRBJ2-2; D may match TRBD1 or TRBD2 (7 bases each). CDR1 SNHLY and CDR2 FYNNEI come from the germline V gene. V was clipped by 8 bases and J by 6 bases, with 16 bases between them. The CDR3 consists of 14 residues. This chain's CDR3 is CASGRDRPPGELFF. The CDR3 DNA sequence: TGTGCCAGCGGGAGGGACAGACCCCCCGGGGAGCTGTTTTTT.

V is TRBV2 and J is TRBJ1-5; D ambiguous. The CDR3 length is 12 residues. CDR1 SNHLY and CDR2 FYNNEI come from the germline V gene. The germline V and J ends were trimmed by 6 bases and 7 bases, with 10 bases remaining between them. CDR3: CASSAQRQPQHF. DNA of the CDR3: TGTGCCAGCAGCGCACAGAGACAGCCCCAGCATTTT.

The rearrangement uses TRBV30 and TRBJ1-2; D gene uncertain. The CDR3 runs 11 residues. CDR1 is GTSNPN and CDR2 is SVGIG in the germline V gene (reference sequence). Trimming removed 0 bases from V and 11 bases from J, with 10 bases in between. The CDR3 DNA is TGTGCCTGGAGTGTCGGCCCGGGTTACACCTTC. Amino acids: CAWSVGPGYTF.

The chain recombines TRBV7-9 with TRBJ2-7, with D perhaps given as TRBD1 or TRBD2 (5 bases each). This CDR3 is 13 amino acids long. Germline lookup yields CDR1 SEHNR and CDR2 FQNEAQ (reference sequence). Trimming removed 5 bases from V and 9 bases from J, with 17 bases in between. The CDR3 bases are TGTGCCAGCAGCCCCGGGACCTTCGATGGGCAGTACTTC. Translation gives CASSPGTFDGQYF.

This clonotype was picked up a small number of times. The V gene is TRBV7-9, the J gene TRBJ2-7; 7 bases are a match to TRBD1. Per germline, CDR1 SEHNR and CDR2 FQNEAQ (reference sequence). This CDR3 contains 13 residues. V shed 4 bases and J 6 bases; nucleotides not matched to a gene: 6. CDR3 amino acids: CASSSQGKGEQYF. Written as DNA, the CDR3 is TGTGCCAGCAGCTCACAGGGGAAAGGCGAGCAGTACTTC. The full variable domain, its missing parts supplied by reference TRBV7-9 and TRBJ2-7, is DTGVSQNPRHKITKRGQNVTFRCDPISEHNRLYWYRQTLGQGPEFLTYFQNEAQLEKSRLLSDRFSAERPKGSFSTLEIQRTEQGDSAMYLCASSSQGKGEQYFGPGTRLTVT.

The chain carries TRBV3-1 and TRBJ1-6, with D unresolved. Deletions cut 0 bases from V and 2 bases from J, with 5 bases between. The CDR3 length is 15 residues. Germline V gene lookup returns CDR1 LGHDT and CDR2 YNNKEL (reference sequence). This CDR3 is CASSQEGTYNSPLHF. The DNA for the CDR3 is TGTGCCAGCAGCCAAGAAGGGACCTATAATTCACCCCTCCACTTT.

Only a few counts were recorded for this clonotype. The V call is TRBV7-2, the J call TRBJ2-1, with no clear D. V lost 5 bases, J lost 5 bases, and 19 bases lay in between. The CDR3 sequence is 16 residues long. Per the germline V gene, CDR1 is SGHTA and CDR2 is FQGNSA. CDR3 coding DNA: TGTGCCAGCAGCCCTCCGAGGATGGGCCCCCACAATGAGCAGTTCTTC. This gives the protein CASSPPRMGPHNEQFF.

The V and J genes are TRBV4-1 and TRBJ2-3; the D is unclear. CDR3 length: 17 residues. V lost 1 base, J lost 0 bases, and 14 bases lay in between. Germline values: CDR1 MGHRA, CDR2 YSYEKL. The DNA of the CDR3 is TGCGCCAGCAGCCAAGTTGGCAGGTCAACTAGCACAGATACGCAGTATTTT. Amino acids: CASSQVGRSTSTDTQYF.

This clonotype has just a few counts. This chain uses TRBV4-1 with TRBJ2-3; the match to TRBD2 covers 11 bases. Germline V gives CDR1 MGHRA, CDR2 YSYEKL. The CDR3 contains 17 residues. V shed 2 bases and J 2 bases; nucleotides not matched to a gene: 6. The CDR3 DNA is TGCGCCAGCAGCCAACCCCCGACTAGCGGGATCACAGATACGCAGTATTTT. Translated, it gives CASSQPPTSGITDTQYF.

This clonotype came up a few times. This chain connects TRBV20-1 to TRBJ2-3; D is unresolved. Germline V gene sequence: CDR1 DFQATT, CDR2 SNEGSKA (reference sequence). The ends were cut back, 5 bases at V and 6 bases at J, with 9 bases in the middle. This CDR3 has 11 residues. This CDR3 reads CSASNGDTQYF. The CDR3 region has the DNA TGCAGTGCTTCGAACGGGGATACGCAGTATTTT.

This clonotype turned up a few times. The genes are TRBV11-2 and TRBJ2-2; possibly TRBD1 or TRBD2 for D (5 bases each). CDR3 length: 16 amino acids. The V gene lost 6 bases and the J gene lost 1 base, with 15 bases spanning the gap. CDR1 is SGHAT, CDR2 FQNNGV, per germline. The CDR3 protein is CASRLPGRQNTGELFF. The CDR3 bases are TGTGCCAGCAGATTACCGGGACGTCAGAACACCGGGGAGCTGTTTTTT. Full variable domain (remainder filled in from reference TRBV11-2 and TRBJ2-2): EAGVAQSPRYKIIEKRQSVAFWCNPISGHATLYWYQQILGQGPKLLIQFQNNGVVDDSQLPKDRFSAERLKGVDSTLKIQPAKLEDSAVYLCASRLPGRQNTGELFFGEGSRLTVL.

The table lists this clonotype with a few counts. This chain uses TRBV6-1 with TRBJ1-5; D may be TRBD1 (5 bases). Trimming took off 4 bases at V and 3 bases at J, with 16 bases between the two ends. CDR1 is MNHNS, CDR2 SASEGT, per germline. The CDR3 is 16 residues long. CDR3 coding DNA: TGTGCCAGCAGTGGCCGGGACGGTAGTTTCAATCAGCCCCAGCATTTT. Translating gives CASSGRDGSFNQPQHF.

This clonotype was seen only a few times. This rearrangement joins TRBV12-3 or TRBV12-4 to TRBJ2-7; unclear D gene. The V and J ends lost 3 bases and 7 bases respectively, with 13 bases between them. The CDR3 runs to 13 residues. The DNA of the CDR3 is TGTGCCAGCAGTTTCGACGGACGTAGGGAGCAGTACTTC. Its protein product is CASSFDGRREQYF.

The V gene is TRBV20-1, the J gene TRBJ2-7; D might be TRBD2 (5 bases). Trimming removed 1 base at V and 2 bases at J, with 15 bases between. Germline-derived CDR1 and CDR2 are DFQATT and SNEGSKA (reference sequence). The CDR3 is made up of 15 amino acids. The chain's CDR3 is CSARAIREPTYEQYF. The CDR3, as DNA: TGCAGTGCTAGAGCGATACGGGAACCGACCTACGAGCAGTACTTC.

This sequence joins TRBV5-1 and TRBJ2-2; 10 nucleotides match TRBD1. This CDR3 region has 15 residues. CDR1 is SGHRS, CDR2 YFSETQ, per germline. With 4 bases clipped from V and 7 bases from J, the junction kept 7 bases outside the gene matches. The CDR3 region is CASSPTGGSGGELFF. The CDR3 DNA sequence: TGCGCCAGCAGCCCGACAGGGGGCTCGGGCGGGGAGCTGTTTTTT.

The chain employs TRBV6-2 or TRBV6-3 and TRBJ2-1; D uncertain. The V end lost 4 bases, the J end lost 6 bases, and 25 bases lay between the germline ends. The CDR3 extends over 18 amino acids. Germline values: CDR1 MNHEY, CDR2 SVGEGT. The DNA for the CDR3 is TGTGCCAGCAGTTTGCGTATAGGTGGAAGGGATGTCGTCAATGAGCAGTTCTTC. Encoded protein: CASSLRIGGRDVVNEQFF.

This clonotype was seen a handful of times. This chain connects TRBV20-1 to TRBJ1-1; D gene uncertain. Germline-derived CDR1 and CDR2 are DFQATT and SNEGSKA (reference sequence). The CDR3 runs 12 residues. V was pared by 3 bases and J by 1 base, with 6 bases between. CDR3 amino acids: CSARSKNTEAFF. The CDR3 bases are TGCAGTGCTAGGAGCAAGAACACTGAAGCTTTCTTT.

There are a few counts of this clonotype. J is TRBJ2-7 and V is TRBV2; TRBD2 agrees at 10 bases. This CDR3 is 17 amino acids long. V lost 8 bases, J lost 2 bases, and 15 bases stayed unmatched. CDR1 SNHLY and CDR2 FYNNEI come from the germline V gene. CDR3 sequence (DNA): TGTGCCAGCTTTATGACGCTAGCGGGAGTGAAGGCCTACGAGCAGTACTTC. Translation: CASFMTLAGVKAYEQYF.

The J gene is TRBJ1-1, the V gene TRBV12-3 or TRBV12-4; 7 positions match TRBD1. The V and J ends lost 5 bases and 1 base, in that order; junction bases with no gene match: 7. This CDR3 contains 15 residues. CDR3 sequence (DNA): TGTGCCAGCAGTGCGGGACAGATTAAGAACACTGAAGCTTTCTTT. Amino acid sequence: CASSAGQIKNTEAFF.

This clonotype was seen repeatedly, ten times or more. J is TRBJ2-7 and V is TRBV5-1; D possibly corresponds to TRBD1 (6 bases). Deletions cut 4 bases from V and 3 bases from J, with 17 bases between. The CDR3 consists of 15 residues. CDR1 SGHRS and CDR2 YFSETQ come from the germline V gene. CDR3 DNA: TGCGCCAGCAGCCCACGGGCAGGGGCACGCTACGAGCAGTACTTC. Amino acid sequence: CASSPRAGARYEQYF.

This chain connects TRBV4-2 to TRBJ2-2; D tentatively fits TRBD1 or TRBD2 (5 bases each). The germline gives CDR1 LGHNA, CDR2 YNFKEQ. Trimming took 1 base from V and 4 from J, leaving 13 bases between them. The CDR3 extends over 16 amino acids. CDR3: CASSQVVGDITGELFF. The CDR3, as DNA: TGTGCCAGCAGCCAAGTAGTGGGGGATATCACCGGGGAGCTGTTTTTT.

This chain uses TRBV20-1 with TRBJ1-2; 8 nucleotides line up with TRBD1. The CDR3 loop spans 13 amino acids. Germline V gene data show CDR1 as DFQATT and CDR2 as SNEGSKA (reference sequence). V was pared by 1 base and J by 3 bases, with 1 base of the junction left unmatched. CDR3 protein: CSARAGGDYGYTF. In DNA, the CDR3 is TGCAGTGCTAGAGCAGGGGGCGACTATGGCTACACCTTC.

This clonotype has more than one count but fewer than ten. The V gene is TRBV6-6, the J gene TRBJ1-5, with TRBD1 matching 8 bases. Germline V gene sequence: CDR1 MNHNY, CDR2 SVGAGI (reference sequence). This CDR3 spans 16 amino acids. Germline trimming cut 4 bases from V and 7 bases from J; bases unmatched to any gene: 12. As DNA, the CDR3 is TGTGCCAGCAGTTCCGGGACAGGCACCCTCGGGCAGCCCCAGCATTTT. It specifies CASSSGTGTLGQPQHF.